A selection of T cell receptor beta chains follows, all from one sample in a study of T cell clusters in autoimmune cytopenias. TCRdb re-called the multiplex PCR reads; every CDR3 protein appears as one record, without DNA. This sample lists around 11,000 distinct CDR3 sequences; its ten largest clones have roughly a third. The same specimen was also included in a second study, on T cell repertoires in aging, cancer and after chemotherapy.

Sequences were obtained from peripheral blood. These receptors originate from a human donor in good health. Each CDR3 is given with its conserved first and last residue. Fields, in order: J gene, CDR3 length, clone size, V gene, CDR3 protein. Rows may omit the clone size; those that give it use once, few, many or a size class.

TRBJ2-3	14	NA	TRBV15	CATGSGRSTDTQYF
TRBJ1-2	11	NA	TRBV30	CACSSGPGYTF
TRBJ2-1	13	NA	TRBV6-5	CASSAGPTNEQFF
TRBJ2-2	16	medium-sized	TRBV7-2	CASSFPRTGNTGELFF
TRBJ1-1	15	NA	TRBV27	CASSPRAGQVAEAFF
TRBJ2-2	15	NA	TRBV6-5	CASSYSSLEVGELFF
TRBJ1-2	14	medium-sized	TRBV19	CASSISGGLYGYTF
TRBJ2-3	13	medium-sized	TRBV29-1	CSAAKEKADTQYF
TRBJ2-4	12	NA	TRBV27	CASSSQGGIQYF
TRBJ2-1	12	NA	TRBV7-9	CASSSLAGKQFF
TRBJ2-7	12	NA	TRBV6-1	CASTPYAYEQYF
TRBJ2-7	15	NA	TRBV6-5	CASSHRGLGSYEQYF
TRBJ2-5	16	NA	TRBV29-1	CSVEDGSGRDQETQYF
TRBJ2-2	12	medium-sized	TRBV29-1	CSVVRGTGELFF
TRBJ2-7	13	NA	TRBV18	CASSPIRSYEQYF
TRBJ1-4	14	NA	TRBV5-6	CASSSGLRGRKLFF
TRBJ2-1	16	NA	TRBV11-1	CASSPRIGGIYNEQFF
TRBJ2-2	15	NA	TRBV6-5	CASSYSTGRIGELFF
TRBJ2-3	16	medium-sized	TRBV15	CATSREASGSLDTQYF
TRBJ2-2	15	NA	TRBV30	CACLPKGPRVGELFF
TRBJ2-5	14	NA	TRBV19	CASSMTISQETQYF
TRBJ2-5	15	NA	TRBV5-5	CASSLRRERGETQYF
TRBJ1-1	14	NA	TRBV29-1	CSVVSGPLNTEAFF
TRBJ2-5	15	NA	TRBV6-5	CASTPEGQGLETQYF
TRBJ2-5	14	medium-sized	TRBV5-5	CASSERGAGETQYF
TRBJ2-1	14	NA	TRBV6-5	CASRAGTDYNEQFF
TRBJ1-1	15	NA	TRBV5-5	CASSSVSWGGTEAFF
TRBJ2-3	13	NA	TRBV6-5	CASSLRWADTQYF
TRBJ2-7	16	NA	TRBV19	CASSNPGQFYSYEQYF
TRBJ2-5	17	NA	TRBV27	CASSFSRSSGFQETQYF
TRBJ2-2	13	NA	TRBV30	CAWRGSNTGELFF
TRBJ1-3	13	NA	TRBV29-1	CSVVQSSGNTIYF
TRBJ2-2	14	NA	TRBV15	CATSRGGRDRELFF
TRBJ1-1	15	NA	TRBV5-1	CASSLEAGMWTEAFF
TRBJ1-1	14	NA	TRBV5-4	CASSLGAGNEGAFF
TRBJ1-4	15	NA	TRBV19	CASRLRTGGSGKLFF
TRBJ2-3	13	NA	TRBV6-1	CASTRQDPDTQYF
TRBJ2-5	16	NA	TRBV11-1	CASSPGLAGAQETQYF
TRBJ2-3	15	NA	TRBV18	CASSPDRVGTDTQYF
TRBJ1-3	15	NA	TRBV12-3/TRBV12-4	CASSSRVSRGNTIYF
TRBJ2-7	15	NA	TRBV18	CASSLALAGVNEQYF
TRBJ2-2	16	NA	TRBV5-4	CASSLGGTANTGELFF
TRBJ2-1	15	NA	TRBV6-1	CASSVDSSSYNEQFF
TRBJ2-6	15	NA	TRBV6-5	CASSSIRSGANVLTF
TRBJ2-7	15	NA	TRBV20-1	CSAWSMGVGHYEQYF
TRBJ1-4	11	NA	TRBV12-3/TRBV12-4	CASSLGEKLFF
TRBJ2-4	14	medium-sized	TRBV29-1	CSVEDPVTKNIQYF
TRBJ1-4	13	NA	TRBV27	CASSFRTERKLFF
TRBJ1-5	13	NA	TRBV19	CASSATWHQPQHF
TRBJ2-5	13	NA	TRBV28	CASSFVRAETQYF
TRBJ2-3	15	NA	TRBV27	CASSFGQRFTDTQYF
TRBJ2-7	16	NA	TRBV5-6	CASSQRTGTGGEEQYF
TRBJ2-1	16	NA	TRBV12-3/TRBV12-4	CASSLALGGTYNEQFF
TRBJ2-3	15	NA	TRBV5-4	CASSLMEAGTDTQYF
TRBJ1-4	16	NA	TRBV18	CASSPLKAATNEKLFF
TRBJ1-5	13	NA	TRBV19	CASSMGGIQPQHF
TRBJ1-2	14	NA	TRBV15	CATSRQLANYGYTF
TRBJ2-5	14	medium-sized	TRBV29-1	CSVESPGLQGTQYF
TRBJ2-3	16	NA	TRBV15	CATSDLLTGATDTQYF